Listed below are T cell receptor beta chains from one sample, sequenced in a study of blood T cell repertoires in COVID-19. The method was immunoSEQ multiplex PCR; TCRdb's version includes in-frame clones alone and lacks a portion of them. The sample includes fewer than 60,000 clones, almost 85% of them seen just once. Sequences were obtained from peripheral blood. Source of these receptors: a man aged 60 to 75 with acute or convalescent COVID-19. The conserved cysteine and the conserved F or W are not part of the CDR3 here. D genes are given only for firm matches.

d_call: -; v_call: TRBV5-6; j_call: TRBJ1-2; cdr3_aa: ASSPGFRGYT
d_call: -; v_call: TRBV19; j_call: TRBJ2-3; cdr3_aa: ASSMRGRNTDTQY
d_call: -; v_call: TRBV10-2; j_call: TRBJ1-4; cdr3_aa: AAAGPGKTNEKLF
d_call: TRBD2; v_call: TRBV5-5; j_call: TRBJ2-7; cdr3_aa: ASSLYGGVYEQY
d_call: TRBD1; v_call: TRBV7-9; j_call: TRBJ2-6; cdr3_aa: ASSLNRGSDGANVLT
d_call: TRBD1; v_call: TRBV6-5; j_call: TRBJ2-7; cdr3_aa: ASNPTQGAVYEQY
d_call: TRBD1; v_call: TRBV13; j_call: TRBJ2-1; cdr3_aa: ASSRLRGRDYNEQF
d_call: -; v_call: TRBV18; j_call: TRBJ2-1; cdr3_aa: ASSLRDSGSEGYNEQF
d_call: TRBD1; v_call: TRBV12-5; j_call: TRBJ1-2; cdr3_aa: ASGIPGQGVYGYT
d_call: TRBD1; v_call: TRBV12-5; j_call: TRBJ2-1; cdr3_aa: ASGFSTTGTGNNEQF
d_call: TRBD1; v_call: TRBV12-5; j_call: TRBJ1-1; cdr3_aa: ASAPPTGVTEAF
d_call: -; v_call: TRBV24-1; j_call: TRBJ1-4; cdr3_aa: ATSGAGNEKLF
d_call: TRBD1; v_call: TRBV27; j_call: TRBJ1-1; cdr3_aa: ASSLTGGTEAF
d_call: TRBD1; v_call: TRBV19; j_call: TRBJ1-2; cdr3_aa: AREILGGPRFT